The clone carrying this T cell receptor beta chain was recorded a few times. The antigen is unknown. This specimen comes from a study of T cells after yellow fever vaccination. Broader study findings: Clones from primary vaccination mostly reappeared after the booster (around 96% CD4, about 88% CD8).

The CDR3 runs to 17 residues. Germline lookup yields CDR1 SGHAT and CDR2 FQDESV (reference sequence). The V segment lost 6 bases and the J segment 6 bases; nucleotides outside the gene matches: 14. TCR cDNA, made by 5'RACE template switching, carried an added universal primer site and UMIs. TCRdb passed the 5' RACE reads through MiXCR, listing each CDR3 protein once. The table shows approximately 160,000 distinct CDR3 sequences, with roughly 6.2% occurring only once. The input for sequencing was CD4+ T cells sorted from PBMCs, taken on the day of the first yellow fever vaccination. The clonotype comes from a man between 18 and 29 years old who received the YFV17D yellow fever vaccine. The J gene is TRBJ2-1, the V gene TRBV11-1, with TRBD2 matching 10 bases. CDR3 loop: CASSRPKPAGGFNEQFF. CDR3 DNA sequence: TGTGCCAGCAGTCGCCCCAAGCCAGCGGGGGGGTTCAATGAGCAGTTCTTC.